This is a list of T cell receptor beta chains from one sample in a study of cytomegalovirus exposure and HLA in healthy donors. Sequencing was performed with immunoSEQ multiplex PCR; in TCRdb, only in-frame clones are kept and a portion is missing. This table holds some 110,000 clones, 60% to 80% found once. Input material: PBMCs. These receptors were taken from a man aged 35 to 55 in good health and CMV-seronegative. Each CDR3 is given with its conserved first and last residue. A D gene is named only where the DNA matches it firmly. Rows may omit the clone size; those that give it use once, few, many or a size class.

d_call: TRBD2
v_call: TRBV5-1
j_call: TRBJ2-1
clone_size: -
cdr3_aa: CASSLAETSGGALLKQFF
cdr3_nt: TGCGCCAGCAGCTTGGCCGAGACTAGCGGGGGCGCGTTATTAAAGCAGTTCTTC

d_call: -
v_call: TRBV15
j_call: TRBJ2-3
clone_size: -
cdr3_aa: CATSRDQGPTDTQYF
cdr3_nt: TGTGCCACCAGCAGAGATCAGGGTCCCACAGATACGCAGTATTTT

d_call: -
v_call: TRBV2
j_call: TRBJ2-2
clone_size: -
cdr3_aa: CASSGERETGELFF
cdr3_nt: TGTGCCAGCAGTGGGGAAAGGGAGACCGGGGAGCTGTTTTTT

d_call: -
v_call: TRBV6-5
j_call: TRBJ1-1
clone_size: few
cdr3_aa: CASTPPGAMNTEAFF
cdr3_nt: TGTGCCAGCACCCCCCCAGGGGCGATGAACACTGAAGCTTTCTTT

d_call: TRBD2
v_call: TRBV10-3
j_call: TRBJ2-5
clone_size: -
cdr3_aa: CAISGTSGGVETQYF
cdr3_nt: TGTGCCATCAGTGGGACTAGCGGGGGGGTAGAGACCCAGTACTTC

d_call: -
v_call: TRBV11-3
j_call: TRBJ2-7
clone_size: -
cdr3_aa: CASSSGVGYEQYF
cdr3_nt: TGTGCCAGCAGCTCGGGGGTCGGCTACGAGCAGTACTTC

d_call: -
v_call: TRBV20-1
j_call: TRBJ2-5
clone_size: -
cdr3_aa: CSASNQETQYF
cdr3_nt: TGCAGTGCGTCTAACCAAGAGACCCAGTACTTC

d_call: -
v_call: TRBV6-1
j_call: TRBJ1-3
clone_size: once
cdr3_aa: CATTLTDPGNTIYF
cdr3_nt: TGTGCCACAACCTTGACAGATCCTGGAAACACCATATATTTT

d_call: TRBD1
v_call: TRBV7-9
j_call: TRBJ1-4
clone_size: once
cdr3_aa: CASSLSAGQGAREKLFF
cdr3_nt: TGTGCCAGCAGCTTATCGGCGGGGCAGGGGGCCCGGGAAAAACTGTTTTTT

d_call: -
v_call: TRBV6-5
j_call: TRBJ2-7
clone_size: -
cdr3_aa: CASSYTFQGTYEQYF
cdr3_nt: TGTGCCAGCAGTTACACATTTCAGGGAACCTACGAGCAGTACTTC

d_call: -
v_call: TRBV18
j_call: TRBJ1-1
clone_size: -
cdr3_aa: CASSPRREAFF
cdr3_nt: TGTGCCAGCTCACCACGGAGAGAAGCTTTCTTT

d_call: TRBD1
v_call: TRBV9
j_call: TRBJ2-2
clone_size: -
cdr3_aa: CASSEGQGYTGELFF
cdr3_nt: TGTGCCAGCAGCGAGGGACAGGGTTACACCGGGGAGCTGTTTTTT

d_call: -
v_call: TRBV6-1
j_call: TRBJ1-2
clone_size: few
cdr3_aa: CASSEINSSYGYTF
cdr3_nt: TGTGCCAGCAGTGAAATAAACAGCTCCTATGGCTACACCTTC

d_call: -
v_call: TRBV6-1
j_call: TRBJ1-1
clone_size: -
cdr3_aa: CASIQGMNTEAFF
cdr3_nt: TGTGCCAGCATACAGGGAATGAACACTGAAGCTTTCTTT

d_call: -
v_call: TRBV9
j_call: TRBJ1-4
clone_size: -
cdr3_aa: CASRSGQTF
cdr3_nt: TGTGCCAGCAGGAGCGGACAGACTTTT

d_call: -
v_call: TRBV6-5
j_call: TRBJ2-2
clone_size: -
cdr3_aa: CASRTGLALTGELFF
cdr3_nt: TGTGCCAGCAGGACAGGACTCGCCCTCACCGGGGAGCTGTTTTTT

d_call: -
v_call: TRBV6-1
j_call: TRBJ2-3
clone_size: -
cdr3_aa: CASSEVPGQGITDTQYF
cdr3_nt: TGTGCCAGCAGTGAGGTTCCAGGGCAGGGTATAACAGATACGCAGTATTTT

d_call: -
v_call: TRBV29-1
j_call: TRBJ1-1
clone_size: -
cdr3_aa: CSVQGFGASEAFF
cdr3_nt: TGCAGCGTCCAAGGGTTTGGGGCTTCTGAAGCTTTCTTT

d_call: TRBD1
v_call: TRBV6-1
j_call: TRBJ2-7
clone_size: once
cdr3_aa: CASSRTGFAYEQYF
cdr3_nt: TGTGCCAGCAGTCGGACAGGGTTCGCCTACGAGCAGTACTTC

d_call: TRBD1
v_call: TRBV7-2
j_call: TRBJ2-6
clone_size: -
cdr3_aa: CASTPDRGLSGANVLTF
cdr3_nt: TGTGCCAGCACCCCGGACAGGGGGCTTTCTGGGGCCAACGTCCTGACTTTC

d_call: -
v_call: TRBV12-5
j_call: TRBJ2-7
clone_size: -
cdr3_aa: CASGSPGHIYEQYF
cdr3_nt: TGTGCTAGTGGTTCACCGGGACACATATACGAGCAGTACTTC

d_call: -
v_call: TRBV2
j_call: TRBJ1-2
clone_size: few
cdr3_aa: CASSGDPSYGYTF
cdr3_nt: TGTGCCAGCAGTGGAGATCCTAGCTATGGCTACACCTTC

d_call: -
v_call: TRBV5-6
j_call: TRBJ2-7
clone_size: -
cdr3_aa: CASSFQTREQYF
cdr3_nt: TGTGCCAGCAGCTTTCAAACTCGCGAGCAGTACTTC

d_call: TRBD2
v_call: TRBV15
j_call: TRBJ2-3
clone_size: once
cdr3_aa: CATSKAGASTDTQYF
cdr3_nt: TGTGCCACCAGCAAAGCGGGGGCGAGCACAGATACGCAGTATTTT

d_call: TRBD1
v_call: TRBV19
j_call: TRBJ1-5
clone_size: -
cdr3_aa: CASSSRGVGNQPQHF
cdr3_nt: TGTGCCAGTAGTTCCAGGGGGGTGGGCAATCAGCCCCAGCATTTT

d_call: TRBD1
v_call: TRBV6-1
j_call: TRBJ1-2
clone_size: -
cdr3_aa: CASSEKSRGTAYGYTF
cdr3_nt: TGTGCCAGCAGTGAAAAGTCTCGTGGGACAGCCTATGGCTACACCTTC

d_call: -
v_call: TRBV7-2
j_call: TRBJ1-3
clone_size: once
cdr3_aa: CASSSFNTIYF
cdr3_nt: TGTGCCAGCAGCTCCTTTAACACCATATATTTT

d_call: -
v_call: TRBV28
j_call: TRBJ2-4
clone_size: -
cdr3_aa: CASSRSGVAKNIQYF
cdr3_nt: TGTGCCAGCAGCCGATCGGGGGTAGCCAAAAACATTCAGTACTTC

d_call: -
v_call: TRBV20-1
j_call: TRBJ1-1
clone_size: -
cdr3_aa: CSSGTHGEAFF
cdr3_nt: TGCAGTTCGGGAACCCACGGGGAAGCTTTCTTT

d_call: TRBD1
v_call: TRBV6-4
j_call: TRBJ2-2
clone_size: -
cdr3_aa: CASSAQGALYTGELFF
cdr3_nt: TGTGCCAGCAGCGCACAGGGGGCCCTTTACACCGGGGAGCTGTTTTTT

d_call: TRBD1
v_call: TRBV11-2
j_call: TRBJ1-1
clone_size: -
cdr3_aa: CASSSGTVGDTEAFF
cdr3_nt: TGTGCCAGCAGCTCTGGGACAGTTGGAGACACTGAAGCTTTCTTT

d_call: -
v_call: TRBV4-2
j_call: TRBJ2-2
clone_size: -
cdr3_aa: CASSQGIGSTGELFF
cdr3_nt: TGTGCCAGCAGCCAAGGCATCGGTAGCACCGGGGAGCTGTTTTTT

d_call: -
v_call: TRBV14
j_call: TRBJ2-7
clone_size: -
cdr3_aa: CASSQVRGNEYF
cdr3_nt: TGTGCCAGCAGCCAAGTAAGGGGGAACGAGTACTTC

d_call: -
v_call: TRBV2
j_call: TRBJ1-1
clone_size: few
cdr3_aa: CAFGGDTEAFF
cdr3_nt: TGTGCCTTTGGAGGGGACACTGAAGCTTTCTTT

d_call: TRBD1
v_call: TRBV6-1
j_call: TRBJ2-7
clone_size: few
cdr3_aa: CASSGPGRAGGGEQYF
cdr3_nt: TGTGCCAGCAGTGGTCCGGGACGGGCAGGGGGCGGGGAGCAGTACTTC

d_call: -
v_call: TRBV7-9
j_call: TRBJ1-2
clone_size: -
cdr3_aa: CASSSGSYPSYGYTF
cdr3_nt: TGTGCCAGCAGCTCGGGGTCCTACCCTTCCTATGGCTACACCTTC

d_call: -
v_call: TRBV4-1
j_call: TRBJ2-5
clone_size: -
cdr3_aa: CASSQFTNPQETQYF
cdr3_nt: TGCGCCAGCAGCCAATTCACAAATCCCCAAGAGACCCAGTACTTC

d_call: -
v_call: TRBV2
j_call: TRBJ2-5
clone_size: -
cdr3_aa: CASSELASPGTQYF
cdr3_nt: TGTGCCAGCAGTGAGTTGGCTAGCCCCGGGACCCAGTACTTC

d_call: TRBD2
v_call: TRBV25-1
j_call: TRBJ2-5
clone_size: -
cdr3_aa: CASSDLAASETQYF
cdr3_nt: TGTGCCAGCAGTGACCTAGCGGCCTCCGAGACCCAGTACTTC

d_call: TRBD2
v_call: TRBV2
j_call: TRBJ2-1
clone_size: -
cdr3_aa: CASSERSGGARSEQFF
cdr3_nt: TGTGCCAGCAGTGAAAGGAGCGGGGGGGCCCGGAGTGAGCAGTTCTTC

d_call: -
v_call: TRBV2
j_call: TRBJ2-7
clone_size: -
cdr3_aa: CASSADSSSYEQYF
cdr3_nt: TGTGCCAGCAGTGCTGACAGTTCCTCCTACGAGCAGTACTTC

d_call: -
v_call: TRBV14
j_call: TRBJ2-2
clone_size: -
cdr3_aa: CASSPTLNTGELFF
cdr3_nt: TGTGCCAGCAGCCCTACTCTGAACACCGGGGAGCTGTTTTTT

d_call: -
v_call: TRBV5-1
j_call: TRBJ2-7
clone_size: -
cdr3_aa: CASSLGPGNPYEQYF
cdr3_nt: TGCGCCAGCAGCTTAGGTCCCGGGAATCCCTACGAGCAGTACTTC

d_call: TRBD2
v_call: TRBV9
j_call: TRBJ2-5
clone_size: -
cdr3_aa: CASSVGLSGGPQETQYF
cdr3_nt: TGTGCCAGCAGCGTAGGATTGTCGGGGGGTCCTCAAGAGACCCAGTACTTC

d_call: -
v_call: TRBV7-2
j_call: TRBJ2-2
clone_size: -
cdr3_aa: CASSPMGGINTGELFF
cdr3_nt: TGTGCCAGCAGCCCAATGGGCGGGATAAACACCGGGGAGCTGTTTTTT

d_call: TRBD1
v_call: TRBV10-2
j_call: TRBJ1-6
clone_size: -
cdr3_aa: CASSDNRGRDNSPLHF
cdr3_nt: TGCGCCAGCAGTGATAACAGGGGGCGAGATAATTCACCCCTCCACTTT

d_call: TRBD2
v_call: TRBV4-1
j_call: TRBJ2-5
clone_size: once
cdr3_aa: CASSQLGLAAETQYF
cdr3_nt: TGCGCCAGCAGCCAACTGGGACTAGCGGCGGAGACCCAGTACTTC

d_call: TRBD1
v_call: TRBV2
j_call: TRBJ2-7
clone_size: -
cdr3_aa: CASTRTGRGNEQYF
cdr3_nt: TGTGCCAGCACCAGAACGGGCAGGGGGAACGAGCAGTACTTC

d_call: -
v_call: TRBV7-6
j_call: TRBJ1-3
clone_size: -
cdr3_aa: CASSRRDSGNTIYF
cdr3_nt: TGTGCCAGCAGCCGCCGGGACTCTGGAAACACCATATATTTT

d_call: -
v_call: TRBV19
j_call: TRBJ1-5
clone_size: -
cdr3_aa: CASSLHRSRFSNQPQHF
cdr3_nt: TGTGCCAGTAGTCTCCACAGAAGCAGGTTTAGCAATCAGCCCCAGCATTTT

d_call: TRBD1
v_call: TRBV6-1
j_call: TRBJ2-7
clone_size: -
cdr3_aa: CASSSDRVPYEQYF
cdr3_nt: TGTGCCAGCAGTTCGGACAGGGTTCCCTACGAGCAGTACTTC

d_call: TRBD1
v_call: TRBV2
j_call: TRBJ2-7
clone_size: few
cdr3_aa: CASAMGQGAREQYF
cdr3_nt: TGTGCCAGTGCGATGGGACAGGGGGCACGGGAGCAGTACTTC

d_call: TRBD1
v_call: TRBV9
j_call: TRBJ1-6
clone_size: -
cdr3_aa: CASSAPGTGTSPLHF
cdr3_nt: TGTGCCAGCAGCGCCCCCGGGACAGGGACTTCACCCCTCCACTTT

d_call: -
v_call: TRBV18
j_call: TRBJ1-6
clone_size: -
cdr3_aa: CASSTSSPYNSPLHF
cdr3_nt: TGTGCCAGCTCAACGAGTTCCCCCTATAATTCACCCCTCCACTTT

d_call: TRBD2
v_call: TRBV7-9
j_call: TRBJ2-1
clone_size: -
cdr3_aa: CASSWGSGGADEQFF
cdr3_nt: TGTGCCAGCAGCTGGGGTAGCGGGGGGGCCGATGAGCAGTTCTTC

d_call: -
v_call: TRBV4-1
j_call: TRBJ2-7
clone_size: -
cdr3_aa: CASSQVGQGYEQYF
cdr3_nt: TGCGCCAGCAGCCAAGTCGGTCAGGGTTACGAGCAGTACTTC

d_call: -
v_call: TRBV9
j_call: TRBJ1-1
clone_size: -
cdr3_aa: CASSPRTVMNTEAFF
cdr3_nt: TGTGCCAGCAGCCCGAGGACAGTCATGAACACTGAAGCTTTCTTT

d_call: TRBD1
v_call: TRBV18
j_call: TRBJ2-1
clone_size: -
cdr3_aa: CASSQQGSYNEQFF
cdr3_nt: TGTGCCAGCTCACAACAGGGGTCCTACAATGAGCAGTTCTTC